This is a list of T cell receptor beta chains from one sample in a study of regulatory T cells in long-lasting Graves disease. Each CDR3 protein gets one entry after TCRdb re-called the multiplex PCR reads with MiXCR. This table holds about 470,000 distinct CDR3 sequences, 15% to 20% found once. These data are also associated with another study on T cells in Graves' hyperthyroidism and ophthalmopathy.

The sample consisted of peripheral blood mononuclear cells (PBMCs), taken at new diagnosis, from a patient treated with antithyroid drugs. The origin of the receptors is a man aged 35 to 55 with Graves disease. The CDR3 runs from the conserved cysteine through the conserved F or W. D genes are given only for firm matches. Clone size is stated in some rows and not others, as once, few, many or a class when expanded.

J | D | V | size | CDR3 | DNA
TRBJ2-1 | NA | TRBV11-2 | many | CASSFLRGNEQFF | TGTGCCAGCAGCTTCTTGCGCGGGAATGAGCAGTTCTTC
TRBJ2-7 | NA | TRBV30 | few | CAWSKTGTLGYEQYF | TGTGCCTGGAGTAAAACGGGGACTCTGGGGTACGAGCAGTACTTC
TRBJ1-5 | TRBD1 | TRBV28 | many | CASSSPGQGLDQPQHF | TGTGCCAGCAGTTCTCCGGGACAGGGGCTCGATCAGCCCCAGCATTTT
TRBJ1-1 | NA | TRBV9 | many | CASSVGGGVTEAFF | TGTGCCAGCAGCGTAGGTGGAGGGGTCACTGAAGCTTTCTTT
TRBJ1-1 | NA | TRBV16 | few | CASTRTGTNTEAFF | TGTGCCAGCACCCGGACGGGGACCAACACTGAAGCTTTCTTT
TRBJ1-1 | NA | TRBV5-1 | many | CASSLPGQAEAFF | TGCGCCAGCAGCTTGCCAGGACAAGCTGAAGCTTTCTTT
TRBJ2-7 | NA | TRBV12-3/TRBV12-4 | many | CASSFSGRAYEQYF | TGTGCCAGCAGTTTTAGCGGTAGAGCTTACGAGCAGTACTTC
TRBJ2-5 | TRBD2 | TRBV24-1 | many | CATSARLAGAQETQYF | TGTGCCACCAGTGCACGACTAGCGGGCGCCCAAGAGACCCAGTACTTC
TRBJ2-1 | NA | TRBV11-2 | many | CASSLDLLASYNEQFF | TGTGCCAGCAGCTTAGACCTCCTAGCGAGCTACAATGAGCAGTTCTTC
TRBJ2-3 | NA | TRBV7-9 | many | CASSWANTYTDTQYF | TGTGCCAGCAGCTGGGCCAATACCTACACAGATACGCAGTATTTT
TRBJ2-1 | TRBD1 | TRBV7-2 | many | CAIFLGTGANEQFF | TGTGCCATCTTCCTCGGGACAGGGGCCAATGAGCAGTTCTTC
TRBJ1-2 | NA | TRBV10-3 | few | CAIRGHIDGYTF | TGTGCCATCAGGGGACATATAGACGGCTACACCTTC
TRBJ2-3 | NA | TRBV29-1 | many | CSGGEDTQYF | TGCAGCGGAGGGGAAGATACGCAGTATTTT
TRBJ1-5 | NA | TRBV28 | NA | CASTKTRQPQHF | TGTGCCAGCACCAAGACGCGTCAGCCCCAGCATTTT
TRBJ2-3 | NA | TRBV7-9 | many | CASGSDTQYF | TGTGCCAGCGGGTCAGATACGCAGTATTTT
TRBJ2-7 | NA | TRBV28 | many | CASRRRTAIFNF | TGTGCCAGCAGGAGAAGGACAGCCATTTTCAACTTC
TRBJ2-1 | TRBD2 | TRBV11-3 | few | CASSITGLGRNEQFF | TGTGCCAGCAGCATAACGGGACTAGGACGGAATGAGCAGTTCTTC
TRBJ2-3 | TRBD1 | TRBV30 | many | CAGSVGQGTDTQYF | TGTGCCGGGTCGGTGGGACAGGGCACAGATACGCAGTATTTT
TRBJ2-2 | TRBD2 | TRBV19 | few | CASSDPGLAANTGELFF | TGTGCCAGTAGTGATCCGGGACTAGCGGCGAACACCGGGGAGCTGTTTTTT
TRBJ1-4 | NA | TRBV10-3 | few | CAISERGQREKLFF | TGTGCCATCAGTGAGAGAGGACAGAGGGAAAAACTGTTTTTT
TRBJ2-2 | NA | TRBV6-2/TRBV6-3 | many | CASSFAGPRTGELFF | TGTGCCAGCAGTTTCGCCGGGCCAAGGACCGGGGAGCTGTTTTTT
TRBJ2-3 | NA | TRBV28 | few | CASSFSEWGETQYF | TGTGCCAGCAGTTTTTCGGAGTGGGGCGAGACGCAGTATTTT
TRBJ2-3 | NA | TRBV10-3 | few | CAIRRTGDLRTTDTQYF | TGTGCCATCAGGAGGACGGGGGATCTGCGGACCACAGATACGCAGTATTTT
TRBJ2-7 | NA | TRBV5-1 | few | CASSPTPTILASYEQYF | TGCGCCAGCAGCCCGACTCCTACCATCCTCGCTTCCTACGAGCAGTACTTC
TRBJ2-7 | NA | TRBV7-2 | NA | CASSRGGGEAATYEQYF | TGTGCCAGCAGCCGGGGTGGAGGGGAGGCTGCAACCTACGAGCAGTACTTC
TRBJ1-1 | NA | TRBV6-5 | many | CASSYETNTEAFF | TGTGCCAGCAGTTACGAAACGAACACTGAAGCTTTCTTT
TRBJ2-4 | NA | TRBV11-2 | many | CASSLAGLGNIQYF | TGTGCCAGCAGCTTAGCAGGACTTGGAAACATTCAGTACTTC
TRBJ2-7 | NA | TRBV5-1 | many | CASAARVGAYEQYF | TGCGCCAGCGCCGCCCGGGTAGGAGCCTACGAGCAGTACTTC
TRBJ2-5 | NA | TRBV4-1 | NA | CASSRAPTGIQETQYF | TGCGCCAGCAGCCGAGCCCCGACAGGTATACAAGAGACCCAGTACTTC
TRBJ2-1 | TRBD1 | TRBV6-5 | NA | CASSYTWTGVGDNEQFF | TGTGCCAGCAGTTACACCTGGACAGGGGTTGGGGACAATGAGCAGTTCTTC
TRBJ2-2 | TRBD1 | TRBV10-1 | NA | CASSEQGAITGELFF | TGCGCCAGCAGTGAGCAGGGGGCGATAACCGGGGAGCTGTTTTTT
TRBJ1-4 | TRBD1 | TRBV2 | NA | CASRGQGKDWANEKLFF | TGTGCCAGCAGGGGACAGGGAAAGGATTGGGCTAATGAAAAACTGTTTTTT
TRBJ2-7 | NA | TRBV6-1 | many | CASSEAHRTGTFYEQYF | TGTGCCAGCAGTGAAGCGCATAGGACGGGAACTTTCTACGAGCAGTACTTC
TRBJ2-1 | TRBD2 | TRBV7-6 | many | CASSRTTGLADYNEQFF | TGTGCCAGCAGCCGAACGACGGGACTAGCGGACTACAATGAGCAGTTCTTC
TRBJ1-2 | TRBD1 | TRBV7-2 | NA | CASSPQGWTGPNYGYTF | TGTGCCAGCAGCCCCCAGGGGTGGACAGGCCCTAACTATGGCTACACCTTC
TRBJ2-3 | NA | TRBV12-3/TRBV12-4 | few | CASGVWGEFTDTQYF | TGTGCCAGCGGGGTGTGGGGTGAATTCACAGATACGCAGTATTTT
TRBJ2-1 | TRBD2 | TRBV2 | many | CASSVGGGYYNEQFF | TGTGCCAGCAGTGTGGGCGGGGGTTACTACAATGAGCAGTTCTTC
TRBJ2-3 | NA | TRBV24-1 | many | CATSATLASEGADTQYF | TGTGCCACCAGTGCCACCCTAGCGTCAGAAGGGGCAGATACGCAGTATTTT
TRBJ2-3 | TRBD1 | TRBV5-1 | many | CASSSWTGEGTQYF | TGCGCCAGCAGCTCCTGGACAGGGGAAGGTACGCAGTATTTT
TRBJ1-2 | NA | TRBV9 | few | CASSPRGGGYGYTF | TGTGCCAGCAGCCCCCGAGGGGGGGGTTATGGCTACACCTTC
TRBJ2-5 | NA | TRBV7-3 | many | CASSLRGPRETQYF | TGTGCCAGCAGCTTAAGAGGGCCTCGCGAGACCCAGTACTTC
TRBJ2-7 | NA | TRBV20-1 | few | CSASQDLAASDEQYF | TGCAGTGCTAGTCAGGACCTAGCAGCCTCGGACGAGCAGTACTTC
TRBJ2-1 | NA | TRBV28 | many | CASSLWGNEQFF | TGTGCCAGCAGCTTATGGGGCAATGAGCAGTTCTTC
TRBJ2-1 | NA | TRBV27 | many | CASRLLAYFVDEQFF | TGTGCCAGCAGGCTTCTAGCGTATTTTGTCGATGAGCAGTTCTTC
TRBJ2-1 | NA | TRBV7-6 | NA | CASSLEPAPNEQFF | TGTGCCAGCAGCTTGGAGCCTGCGCCAAATGAGCAGTTCTTC
TRBJ1-2 | NA | TRBV6-1 | few | CASRQIPTFYGYTF | TGTGCCAGCAGACAAATCCCTACCTTCTATGGCTACACCTTC
TRBJ2-1 | TRBD1 | TRBV19 | NA | CASSIRDRVVHEQFF | TGTGCCAGTAGTATCCGGGACAGGGTTGTTCATGAGCAGTTCTTC
TRBJ1-2 | NA | TRBV9 | few | CASSPRSF | TGTGCCAGCAGCCCTCGATCCTTC
TRBJ1-6 | NA | TRBV14 | NA | CASSRARVDNSPLHF | TGTGCCAGCAGCCGGGCCCGGGTCGATAATTCACCCCTCCACTTT
TRBJ2-1 | TRBD2 | TRBV3-1 | few | CASSRRILAGSYNEQFF | TGTGCCAGCAGCCGAAGAATACTAGCGGGCTCCTACAATGAGCAGTTCTTC
TRBJ2-3 | TRBD2 | TRBV24-1 | NA | CATSDPGTTFTQYF | TGTGCCACCAGTGACCCCGGGACTACTTTTACGCAGTATTTT
TRBJ1-1 | NA | TRBV19 | NA | CASSILRDTEAFF | TGTGCCAGTAGTATCTTGCGTGACACTGAAGCTTTCTTT
TRBJ2-7 | NA | TRBV20-1 | many | CSALLGNYEQYF | TGCAGTGCCCTCCTGGGGAATTACGAGCAGTACTTC